A single T cell receptor (beta chain) is shown here with its context. This clonotype was seen a few times. Its antigen target is currently unknown. No base qualities exist here, and no much larger clone lies one base off it. Library creation used multiplex PCR. The listed sequencing device is Illumina HiSeq 4000. iRepertoire HTBI primers and Arm-PCR amplification of CDR3 regions were used to construct TCR beta libraries. Before sequencing, the PCR products went through gel purification. Regarding the original processing steps: Gene usage analysis of CDR3 amino acid clonotypes used the roughly 60 TRBV and fewer than 15 TRBJ segments found across samples. COPE and FqMerger were used to merge filtered high-quality paired reads into contigs. BLAST was used to align contigs to IMGT TRBV, TRBD and TRBJ reference genes, with CDR3 defined following IMGT. Any clonotype with a frequency above 0.1% was classified as a highly expanded clone. Shannon entropy was used to measure repertoire diversity, and the Gini coefficient was used to measure V-J evenness. A clonotype was considered public if more than one individual shared it. TCRdb took the public reads, trimmed them with fastp at Q25, ran MiXCR for clone calling and kept in-frame beta chains. Rows are unified per CDR3 protein, each entry keeping the most common DNA and genes. The V and J calls shown here were made by TCRdb, not taken from the authors' results. The sample table records 400,000 or so distinct CDR3 sequences; 20% to 30% of these occur just once. The biggest ten clones account for 26% of the sample.

The source of the sample is a study of regulatory T cells in long-lasting Graves disease (TCRdb year 2021). As for the study more broadly: Persistent Graves' disease was defined as persistently positive TSH receptor autoantibodies together with antithyroid drug treatment for over 5 years. Patients with persistent Graves' disease were compared with patients with newly diagnosed Graves' disease using TCR sequencing and RNA sequencing of peripheral blood. The study was registered as a clinical trial and conducted in China. TCR sequencing covered some 13 persistent and approximately 20 newly diagnosed Graves' disease patients, around 33 samples in total. Persistent Graves' disease patients in the clinical cohort had taken antithyroid drugs for around 11 years on average.

Findings and caveats that apply to the study as a whole: Persistent Graves' disease patients showed lower TCR Shannon entropy and fewer highly expanded clones than newly diagnosed patients, suggesting clonal expansion. TRBV28, TRBJ1-2 and TRBJ2-5 were preferentially used in persistent disease, while TRBV20-1 and TRBJ2-1 were favored in newly diagnosed disease. Persistent patients shared more public clonotypes among themselves (2,741) than newly diagnosed patients did (over 900). The study examined only peripheral blood because the primary lesion, thyroid tissue, could not be accessed. As a limitation, the authors acknowledged that the small sample size may reduce accuracy. Sequencing and analysis were limited to the TCR beta chain.

This sample's time point label indicates: persistent/refractory GD, antithyroid drugs over 5 years with positive TRAb. For both TCR sequencing and RNA sequencing, RNA was extracted from PBMCs in TRIzol. Graves' disease was diagnosed according to American Thyroid Association guidelines. Recruitment of patients was carried out at an endocrinology department in Xi'an, China. Each patient gave approximately 10 milliliters of peripheral blood, collected in an EDTA anticoagulant tube. Ficoll Paque Plus density gradient separation was used to isolate PBMCs, and no additional T cell sorting was done. An Agilent 2100 Bioanalyzer and agarose gel were used to check RNA quality, and a NanoDrop 2000 was used to measure RNA concentration. Trimming takes 5 bases from V and 0 bases from J, and the germline ends sit 10 bases apart. In the germline V gene (reference sequence), CDR1 corresponds to LNHDA and CDR2 to SQIVND. Spanning cysteine to phenylalanine, the CDR3 consists of 14 amino acids. Only CDR3 DNA remains: 42 bases, in frame from the first base.

The V and J genes are TRBV19 and TRBJ1-1, with the D gene call left open. The source is a female donor with Graves disease. Sequencing used peripheral blood mononuclear cells (PBMCs), obtained when the disease was refractory, from a patient treated with antithyroid drugs. The DNA sequence reads TGTGCCAGTAGTGCAGGTAACATGAACACTGAAGCTTTCTTT. It translates as CASSAGNMNTEAFF.